The next 8 T cell receptor beta chains were all read from a single sample in a study of PD-1 blockade in mismatch repair-deficient tumors. TCRdb's copy holds only in-frame clones and misses some; the assay was immunoSEQ multiplex PCR. The sample includes around 100,000 clones, 82% seen only once; the top ten take roughly 6.2%. This material consisted of peripheral blood, taken approximately 35 weeks after starting pembrolizumab. Receptors were obtained from an adult with mismatch repair-deficient cancer.

The CDR3, as DNA: TGTGCCAGCAGTTTTTCCTGGCTTACGAGGGGGGTCCCCGGGGAGCTGTTTTTT. As protein: CASSFSWLTRGVPGELFF. The chain employs TRBV27 and TRBJ2-2; D is perhaps TRBD1 or TRBD2 (6 bases each). Germline lookup yields CDR1 MNHEY and CDR2 SMNVEV (reference sequence). Deletions cut 3 bases from V and 6 bases from J, with 23 bases between. The CDR3 covers 18 residues.

Only one count was recorded for this clone. V is TRBV29-1 and J is TRBJ1-5; D may be TRBD1 (5 bases). The germline gives CDR1 SQVTM, CDR2 ANQGSEA. This CDR3 is 14 amino acids long. V was clipped by 1 base and J by 1 base, with 8 bases between them. CDR3 in amino acids: CSVEVGGSNQPQHF. The CDR3 bases are TGCAGCGTTGAAGTCGGGGGGAGCAATCAGCCCCAGCATTTT.

This clone showed up many times. The chain recombines TRBV11-2 with TRBJ2-7; 11 bases agree with TRBD2. J lost 3 bases, V lost 0 bases, and 1 base had no gene match. CDR3 size: 15 residues. CDR1 and CDR2 from the germline V gene are SGHAT and FQNNGV. CDR3 loop: CASSLELAGDYEQYF. Here the CDR3 DNA reads TGTGCCAGCAGCTTAGAACTAGCGGGAGACTACGAGCAGTACTTC.

The chain links TRBV6-5 to TRBJ1-2; possible D gene TRBD1, 6 bases. Trimming pared 0 bases from V and 7 bases from J, leaving 18 bases between. Germline CDR1 is MNHEY and CDR2 is SVGAGI. The CDR3 sequence is 16 residues long. The CDR3 DNA follows: TGTGCCAGCAGTTACTCGGACACAAGGGGGGAGGGTGGCTACACCTTC. Translating gives CASSYSDTRGEGGYTF.

The genes are TRBV19 and TRBJ2-3; D is uncertain. CDR1 is LNHDA, CDR2 SQIVND, per germline (reference sequence). The CDR3 runs 11 residues. Trimming stripped 5 bases from V and 8 bases from J, with 8 bases between. Written as DNA, the CDR3 is TGTGCCAGTAGTGTTCTTGGTACGCAGTATTTT. Encoded protein: CASSVLGTQYF.

The chain's CDR3 is CASSPHTSGYNEQFF. For the CDR3, the DNA is TGTGCCAGCAGCCCCCATACTAGCGGTTACAATGAGCAGTTCTTC. The V and J genes are TRBV28 and TRBJ2-1; 8 bases align to TRBD2. The V gene's germline CDR1 is MDHEN and CDR2 SYDVKM. After removal of 6 bases from V and 4 bases from J, the junction contained 8 bases not matched to a gene. This CDR3 has 15 residues.

This clone showed up just once. The chain links TRBV7-9 to TRBJ1-5, with D possibly TRBD1 on 5 matching bases. Germline V gives CDR1 SEHNR, CDR2 FQNEAQ (reference sequence). This CDR3 is built from 19 residues. Trimming cost V 3 bases and J 7 bases, with 28 bases left between them. CDR3 nucleotides: TGTGCCAGCAGCTTGTCGGACAAGGCTTCGGGCAGGGAAAACCAGCCCCAGCATTTT. Translated, it gives CASSLSDKASGRENQPQHF.

V is TRBV18 and J is TRBJ1-1; tentatively, D is TRBD1 (6 bases). The CDR3 is 14 amino acids. Trimming shortened V by 2 bases and J by 3 bases, and 10 bases separated the two germline ends. From germline, CDR1 is KGHSH and CDR2 LQKENI. CDR3 nucleotide sequence: TGTGCCAGCTCACCAACACAGGGAGACACTGAAGCTTTCTTT. Amino acids: CASSPTQGDTEAFF.